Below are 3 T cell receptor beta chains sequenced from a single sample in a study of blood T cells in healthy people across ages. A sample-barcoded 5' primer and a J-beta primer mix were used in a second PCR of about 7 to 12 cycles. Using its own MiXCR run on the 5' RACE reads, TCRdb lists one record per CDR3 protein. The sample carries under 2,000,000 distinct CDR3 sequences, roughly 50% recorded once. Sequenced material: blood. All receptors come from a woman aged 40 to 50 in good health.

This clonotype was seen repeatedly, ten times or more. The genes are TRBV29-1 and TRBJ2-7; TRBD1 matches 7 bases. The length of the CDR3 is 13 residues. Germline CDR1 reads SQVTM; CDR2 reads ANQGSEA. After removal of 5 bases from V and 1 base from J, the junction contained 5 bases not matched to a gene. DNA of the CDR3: TGCAGCGTTTGGACAGGAGGATCCTACGAGCAGTACTTC. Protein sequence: CSVWTGGSYEQYF.

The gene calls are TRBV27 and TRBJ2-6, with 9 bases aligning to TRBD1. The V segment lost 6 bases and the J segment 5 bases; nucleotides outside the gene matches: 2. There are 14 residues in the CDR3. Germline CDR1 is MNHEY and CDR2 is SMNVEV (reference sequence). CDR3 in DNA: TGTGCCAGCAGCGGGACAGGGCGGGCCAACGTCCTGACTTTC. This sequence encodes CASSGTGRANVLTF.

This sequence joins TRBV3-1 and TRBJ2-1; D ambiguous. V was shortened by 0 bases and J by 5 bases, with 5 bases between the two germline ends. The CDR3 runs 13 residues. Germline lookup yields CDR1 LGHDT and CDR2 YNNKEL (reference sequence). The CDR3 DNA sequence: TGTGCCAGCAGCCAAGATACCCACAATGAGCAGTTCTTC. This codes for CASSQDTHNEQFF.